This TCR beta chain was sequenced in a study of T cell responses to AZD1222 COVID-19 vaccine. The CDR3 length is 15 residues. Germline V gene lookup returns CDR1 GTSNPN and CDR2 SVGIG (reference sequence). Trimming removed 3 bases at V and 5 bases at J, with 18 bases between. A note on this clone: What it recognizes is unknown.

Study-wide findings and caveats: CD4 TCRs associated with vaccination spanned spike, dominating at 160-218 and 743-854. Epitopes outside B.1.351 and B.1.1.7 mutated regions reportedly drew nearly half of spike TCRs. In a largely white British group with more females than males, clonal diversity was possibly underestimated.

This table comes from immunoSEQ multiplex PCR, and its TCRdb copy is limited to in-frame clones, with some not included. The sample contains about 130,000 clones, 80% to 90% of which appear only once. The chain carries TRBV30 and TRBJ2-3; possible D gene TRBD2, 5 bases. The sample consisted of peripheral blood, taken on day 0 of AZD1222 vaccination. This clonotype was sampled from an adult in good health. The CDR3 sequence: CAWRKGVSGRDTQYF. The CDR3 coding sequence is TGTGCCTGGAGAAAGGGAGTAAGTGGAAGAGATACGCAGTATTTT.